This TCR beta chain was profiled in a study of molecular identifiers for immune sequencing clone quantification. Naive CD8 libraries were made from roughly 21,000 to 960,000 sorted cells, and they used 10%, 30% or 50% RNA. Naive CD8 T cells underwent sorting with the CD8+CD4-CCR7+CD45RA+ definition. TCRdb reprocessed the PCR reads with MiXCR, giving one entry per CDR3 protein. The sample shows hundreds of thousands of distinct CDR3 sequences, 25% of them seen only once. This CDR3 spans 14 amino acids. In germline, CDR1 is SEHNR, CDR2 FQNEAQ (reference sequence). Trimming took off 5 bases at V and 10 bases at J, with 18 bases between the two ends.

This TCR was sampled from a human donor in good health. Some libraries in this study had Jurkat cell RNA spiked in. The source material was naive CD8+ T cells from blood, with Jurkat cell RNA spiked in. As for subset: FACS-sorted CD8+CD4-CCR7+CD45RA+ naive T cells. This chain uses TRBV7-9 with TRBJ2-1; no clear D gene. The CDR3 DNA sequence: TGTGCCAGCAGCACCCCCGGAGCCGTGGGCGAGCAGTTCTTC. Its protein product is CASSTPGAVGEQFF.